This T cell receptor (beta chain) was documented in a study of naive and memory T cell subsets. Whole-study results and caveats: This RNA-based method may be sensitive to activation-related transcript changes.

A note on this clonotype: Its antigen remains unidentified. A much larger clonotype is one base distant, so this may be a read error.

RNA was extracted from 2 to 3 ml of whole blood of healthy adults. TCR cDNA received a 3' ligated oligonucleotide that carried a UMI. Reverse transcription of blood and skin TCR RNA was primed at alpha and beta constant regions. Ligated cDNA underwent four rounds of PCR with nested alpha and beta constant region primers and SP2. From the 5' RACE reads, TCRdb called clonotypes with MiXCR, one entry per CDR3 protein. The sample lists tens of thousands of distinct CDR3 sequences; roughly 4% were seen once. This CDR3 has 16 amino acids. Germline V gene sequence: CDR1 KGHDR, CDR2 SFDVKD. V gene TRBV24-1 combines with J gene TRBJ2-5, with 9 bases that match TRBD1. The clonotype comes from a male donor in good health. This CDR3 is CTTSDLGQGLQETQYF. CDR3 in DNA: TGTACCACCAGTGATTTGGGACAGGGCCTCCAAGAGACCCAGTACTTC.